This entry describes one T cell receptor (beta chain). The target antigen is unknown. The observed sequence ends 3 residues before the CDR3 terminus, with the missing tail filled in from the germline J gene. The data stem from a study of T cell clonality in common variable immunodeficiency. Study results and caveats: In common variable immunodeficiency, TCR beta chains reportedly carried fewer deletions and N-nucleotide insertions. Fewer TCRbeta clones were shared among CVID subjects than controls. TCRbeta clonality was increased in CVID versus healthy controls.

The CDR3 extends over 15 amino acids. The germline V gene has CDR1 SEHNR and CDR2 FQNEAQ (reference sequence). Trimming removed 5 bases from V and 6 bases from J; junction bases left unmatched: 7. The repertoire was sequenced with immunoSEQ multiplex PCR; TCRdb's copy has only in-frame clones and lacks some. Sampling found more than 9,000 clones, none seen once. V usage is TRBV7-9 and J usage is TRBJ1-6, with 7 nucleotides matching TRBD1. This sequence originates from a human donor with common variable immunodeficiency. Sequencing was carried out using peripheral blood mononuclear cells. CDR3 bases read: TGTGCCAGCAGCGCTCTGGGACAGCCTAATTCACCC. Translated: CASSALGQPNSP. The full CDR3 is CASSALGQPNSPLHF. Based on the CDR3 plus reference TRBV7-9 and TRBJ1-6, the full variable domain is DTGVSQNPRHKITKRGQNVTFRCDPISEHNRLYWYRQTLGQGPEFLTYFQNEAQLEKSRLLSDRFSAERPKGSFSTLEIQRTEQGDSAMYLCASSALGQPNSPLHFGNGTRLTVT.